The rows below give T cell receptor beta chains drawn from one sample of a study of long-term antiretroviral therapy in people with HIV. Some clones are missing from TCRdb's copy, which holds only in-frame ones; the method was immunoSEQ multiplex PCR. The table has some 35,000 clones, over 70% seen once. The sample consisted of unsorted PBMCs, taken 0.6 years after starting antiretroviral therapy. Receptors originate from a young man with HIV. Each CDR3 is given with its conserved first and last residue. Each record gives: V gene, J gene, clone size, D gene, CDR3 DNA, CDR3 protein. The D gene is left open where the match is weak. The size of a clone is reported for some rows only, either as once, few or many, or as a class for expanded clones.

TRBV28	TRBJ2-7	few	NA	TGTGCCAGCAGTTCTACAGGGAAGGCTTACTACGAGCAGTACTTC	CASSSTGKAYYEQYF
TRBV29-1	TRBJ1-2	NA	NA	TGCAGCGTTGAAGTGTACCGAGGGGACTATGGCTACACCTTC	CSVEVYRGDYGYTF
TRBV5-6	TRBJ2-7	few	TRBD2	TGTGCCAGCAGCTTGGGGCTAGCGGGAGGCTCCTCCTACGAGCAGTACTTC	CASSLGLAGGSSYEQYF
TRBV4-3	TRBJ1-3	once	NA	TGCGCCAGCAGCCAAGATCACGCCCCTGGAAACACCATATATTTT	CASSQDHAPGNTIYF
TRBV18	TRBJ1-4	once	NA	TGTGCCAGCTCACCGCGGAGCCCGGATAAGGGTGAACTGTTTTTT	CASSPRSPDKGELFF
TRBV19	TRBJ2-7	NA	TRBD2	TGTGCCAGTAGTATAGCTCCGGGACTAGGGACCTACGAGCAGTACTTC	CASSIAPGLGTYEQYF
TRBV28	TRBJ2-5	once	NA	TGTGCCAGCTTGTCGTCCGGACAGGAGGGAAAGACCCAGTACTTC	CASLSSGQEGKTQYF
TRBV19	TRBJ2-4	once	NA	TGTGCCAGTAGTGAGAGGACTGAGAACATTCAGTACTTC	CASSERTENIQYF
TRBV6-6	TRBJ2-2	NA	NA	TGTGCCAGCAGCCCGACCCCCGGGGAGCTGTTTTTT	CASSPTPGELFF
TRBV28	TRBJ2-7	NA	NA	TGTGCCAGCAGTTTTTATGACAGCTCCTACGAGCAGTACTTC	CASSFYDSSYEQYF
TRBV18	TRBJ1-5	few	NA	TGTGCCAGCTCACCACGTAGGACAGACCTCAATCAGCCCCAGCATTTT	CASSPRRTDLNQPQHF
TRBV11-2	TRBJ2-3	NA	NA	TGTGCCAGCAGCCGCACAGATACGCAGTATTTT	CASSRTDTQYF
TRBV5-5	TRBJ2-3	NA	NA	TGTGCCAGCAGCCCCTACACAGATACGCAGTATTTT	CASSPYTDTQYF
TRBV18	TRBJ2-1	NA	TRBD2	TGTGCCAGCTCACCGGGAACTAGCGGGAGCATCAATGAGCAGTTCTTC	CASSPGTSGSINEQFF
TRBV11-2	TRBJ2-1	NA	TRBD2	TGTGCCAGCAGCCCCCGAGCGGGAGGGCAAAGTGAGCAGTTCTTC	CASSPRAGGQSEQFF
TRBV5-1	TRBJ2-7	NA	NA	TGCGCCAGCAGCTTGGACGTGGGGTTAAGCTCCTACGAGCAGTACTTC	CASSLDVGLSSYEQYF
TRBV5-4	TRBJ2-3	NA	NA	TGTGCCAGCAGCGAGGGAGTGGGGGCAGATACGCAGTATTTT	CASSEGVGADTQYF
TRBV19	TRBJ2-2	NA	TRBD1	TGTGCCTGCTGGGACAGGGAATTACTAGCGCGATTAACCGGGGAGCTGTTTTTT	CACWDRELLARLTGELFF
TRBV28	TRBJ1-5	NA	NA	TGTGCCAGCAGCCCACAGAGAAACAATCAGCCCCAGCATTTT	CASSPQRNNQPQHF
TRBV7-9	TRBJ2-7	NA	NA	TGTGCCAGCAGCTTAAATAGTCGCGAGCAGTACTTC	CASSLNSREQYF
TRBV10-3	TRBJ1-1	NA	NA	TGTGCCATCAGTGAGTCCGAAGCCATGAACACTGAAGCTTTCTTT	CAISESEAMNTEAFF
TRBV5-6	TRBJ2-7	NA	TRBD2	TGTGCCAGCAGGAAACGAGGTAGCGGGAGTCGCAACGAGCAGTACTTC	CASRKRGSGSRNEQYF
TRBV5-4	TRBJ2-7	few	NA	TGTGCCAGCAGCTTGGCCAGCTACGAGCAGTACTTC	CASSLASYEQYF
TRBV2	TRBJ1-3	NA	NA	TGTGCCAGCAGTTTCCGGGCCTCTGGAAACACCATATATTTT	CASSFRASGNTIYF
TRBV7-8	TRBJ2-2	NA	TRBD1	TGTGCCAGCAGCTTGGCAGGGGGCGTAACCGGGGAGCTGTTTTTT	CASSLAGGVTGELFF
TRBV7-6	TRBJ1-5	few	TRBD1	TGTGCCAGCAGCTTAGTATCCGGGACAGGGGTTCAGCCCCAGCATTTT	CASSLVSGTGVQPQHF
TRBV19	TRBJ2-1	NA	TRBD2	TGTGCCAGTAGTATAGTGGGTAGCGGGAGCAATGAGCAGTTCTTC	CASSIVGSGSNEQFF
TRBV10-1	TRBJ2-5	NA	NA	TGCGCCAGCAGTCATGCTCAGGGAAAAGAGACCCAGTACTTC	CASSHAQGKETQYF
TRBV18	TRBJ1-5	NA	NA	TGTGCCAGCTCACCGGGCCTAAATCAGCCCCAGCATTTT	CASSPGLNQPQHF
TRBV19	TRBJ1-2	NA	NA	TGTGCCAGTAGTATCACAGACTATGGCTACACCTTC	CASSITDYGYTF
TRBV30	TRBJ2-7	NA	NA	TGTGCCTGGAGTCAAGGTCCCCATGTGTACTTC	CAWSQGPHVYF
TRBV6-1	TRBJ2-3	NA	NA	TGTGCCAGCAGTGCGGTTGGCACAGATACGCAGTATTTT	CASSAVGTDTQYF
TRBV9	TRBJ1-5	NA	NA	TGTGCCAGCAGCCCAGGTGGCGATCAGCCCCAGCATTTT	CASSPGGDQPQHF
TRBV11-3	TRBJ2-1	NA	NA	TGTGCCAGCAGCCTGGCTCGGGATGAGCAGTTCTTC	CASSLARDEQFF
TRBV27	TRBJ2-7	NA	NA	TGTGCCAGCAGTTCCAACCTATACGAGCAGTACTTC	CASSSNLYEQYF
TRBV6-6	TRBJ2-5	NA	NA	TGTGCCAGCAGTTACTCGAAGGCAGGGGGGGGAGAGACCCAGTACTTC	CASSYSKAGGGETQYF
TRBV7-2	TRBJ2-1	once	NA	TGTGCCAGCAGCTTAGCGATTAATAGACAGTTCTTC	CASSLAINRQFF
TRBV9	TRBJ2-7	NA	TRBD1	TGTGCCAGCAGCGGATCCGGGACAGGGAGAAACGAGCAGTACTTC	CASSGSGTGRNEQYF
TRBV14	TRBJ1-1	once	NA	TGTGCCAGCAGCCCGATCTCAGACGCGGCACTGCGAGCTTTCTTT	CASSPISDAALRAFF
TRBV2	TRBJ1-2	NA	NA	TGTGCCAGCAGTGAAATTTCAGCAGGTAGAGGCTACACCTTC	CASSEISAGRGYTF
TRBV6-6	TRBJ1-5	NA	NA	TGTGCCAGCGGGACGTATAGCAATCAGCCCCAGCATTTT	CASGTYSNQPQHF
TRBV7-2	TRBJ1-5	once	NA	TGTGCCAGCAGCTTAGGGGGGCGCGCTCAGCCCCAGCATTTT	CASSLGGRAQPQHF
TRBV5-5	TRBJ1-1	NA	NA	TGTGCCAGCAGCTTGGGGCGGTCGGGGGTGGGGACCACTGAAGCTTTCTTT	CASSLGRSGVGTTEAFF
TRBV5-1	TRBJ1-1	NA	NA	TGCGCCAGCAGCTTGGCCGGGACCCTGAACACTGAAGCTTTCTTT	CASSLAGTLNTEAFF
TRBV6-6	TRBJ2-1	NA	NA	TGTGCCAGCAGTTCCGGACCTGACAATGAGCAGTTCTTC	CASSSGPDNEQFF
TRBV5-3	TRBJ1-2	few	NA	TGTGCCAGATTAAACAGGGAGTGGGGCTACACCTTC	CARLNREWGYTF
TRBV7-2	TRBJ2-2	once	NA	TGTGCCAGCAGCTTAAGGTTTGGCGACACCGGGGAGCTGTTTTTT	CASSLRFGDTGELFF
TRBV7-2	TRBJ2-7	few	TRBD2	TGTGCCAGCAGCTTGGCGGGAGTCAACTACGAGCAGTACTTC	CASSLAGVNYEQYF
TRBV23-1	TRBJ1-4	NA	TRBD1	TGCGCCAGCAGCCGACAGGGGCGAGATGCAACTAATGAAAAACTGTTTTTT	CASSRQGRDATNEKLFF
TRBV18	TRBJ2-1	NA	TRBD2	TGTGCCAGCTCCCCTTGGCGGGAGGGCCTGGACAATGAGCAGTTCTTC	CASSPWREGLDNEQFF
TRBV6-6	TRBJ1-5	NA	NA	TGTGCCAGCAGCCTCCTTGATCAGCCCCAGCATTTT	CASSLLDQPQHF
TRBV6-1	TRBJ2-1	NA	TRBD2	TGTGCCAGCAGTACCAGAGCGGGAGAGTGGAATGAGCAGTTCTTC	CASSTRAGEWNEQFF
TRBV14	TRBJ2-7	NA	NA	TGTGCCAGCAGCCAAGTTCCCGGGTCCACGGAGCGTGAGCAGTACTTC	CASSQVPGSTEREQYF
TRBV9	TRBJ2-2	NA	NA	TGTGCCAGCAGCGTAGAGTTGGGGTCCGGGGAGCTGTTTTTT	CASSVELGSGELFF
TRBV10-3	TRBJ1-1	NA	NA	TGTGCCATCAGTGTGGACAGTCGGGCTTTCTTT	CAISVDSRAFF
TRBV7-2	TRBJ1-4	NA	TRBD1	TGTGCCAGCAGCTCCGGGACAGCAACTAATGAAAAACTGTTTTTT	CASSSGTATNEKLFF
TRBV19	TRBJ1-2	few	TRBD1	TGTGCCAGTAGTACAGGGGGAAGCGGCTACACCTTC	CASSTGGSGYTF
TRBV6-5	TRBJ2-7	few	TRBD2	TGTGCCAGCAGTTACCTAGCGGGAGGGCCTGGCGAGCAGTACTTC	CASSYLAGGPGEQYF
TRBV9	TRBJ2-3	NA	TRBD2	TGTGCCAGCAGCGCGGGACTATTGCTCACAGATACGCAGTATTTT	CASSAGLLLTDTQYF